The clone carrying this TCR beta chain was counted a few times. The antigen remains undetermined. MiXCR was run by TCRdb on the reads, yielding one entry per CDR3 protein. The table includes about 920,000 distinct CDR3 sequences, roughly 30% detected once. The CDR3 runs 13 residues. Trimming cost V 1 base and J 3 bases, with 8 bases left between them. Germline V gene sequence: CDR1 SGHTS, CDR2 YDEGEE. The data originate from a study of T cell repertoires in cytomegalovirus infection. Study in general: Well-studied HLA-B-restricted CMV epitopes were used in the study alongside recently identified HLA-C-restricted ones. Public TCR beta signatures marked donors with CMV infection and the matching HLA.

Whole-study results and caveats: HLA-C-restricted CMV-specific TCR beta clonotypes were dominant in the ex vivo response. Identification of carriers of CMV plus the relevant HLA was performed using cumulative public TCR beta family frequency.

V and J are TRBV5-8 and TRBJ2-7; D is ambiguous. The sample here was cultured CD8+ T cells from PBMCs, taken from culture after CMV antigen stimulation. This clonotype originated in a human donor in good health (CMV status not recorded). Some clones in this sample may be carry-over from other donors' samples. The CDR3 DNA is TGTGCCAGCAGCTTGCCTGCCCGCTACGAGCAGTACTTC. It encodes CASSLPARYEQYF. Filled out from reference TRBV5-8 and TRBJ2-7, the complete variable domain reads EAGVTQSPTHLIKTRGQQATLRCSPISGHTSVYWYQQALGLGLQFLLWYDEGEERNRGNFPPRFSGRQFPNYSSELNVNALELEDSALYLCASSLPARYEQYFGPGTRLTVT.